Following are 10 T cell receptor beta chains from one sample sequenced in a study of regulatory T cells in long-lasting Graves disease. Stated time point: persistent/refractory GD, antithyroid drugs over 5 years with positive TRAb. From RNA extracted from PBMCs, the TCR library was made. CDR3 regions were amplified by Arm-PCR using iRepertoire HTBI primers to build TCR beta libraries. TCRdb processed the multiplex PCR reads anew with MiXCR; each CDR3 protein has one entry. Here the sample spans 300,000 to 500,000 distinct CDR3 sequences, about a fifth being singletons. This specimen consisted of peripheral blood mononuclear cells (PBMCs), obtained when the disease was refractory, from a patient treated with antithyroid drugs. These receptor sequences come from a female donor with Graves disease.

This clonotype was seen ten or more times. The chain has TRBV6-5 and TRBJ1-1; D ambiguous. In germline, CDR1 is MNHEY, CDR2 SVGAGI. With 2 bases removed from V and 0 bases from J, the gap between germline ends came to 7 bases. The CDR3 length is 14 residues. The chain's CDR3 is CASSYGPVNTEAFF. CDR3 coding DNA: TGTGCCAGCAGTTACGGACCGGTGAACACTGAAGCTTTCTTT.

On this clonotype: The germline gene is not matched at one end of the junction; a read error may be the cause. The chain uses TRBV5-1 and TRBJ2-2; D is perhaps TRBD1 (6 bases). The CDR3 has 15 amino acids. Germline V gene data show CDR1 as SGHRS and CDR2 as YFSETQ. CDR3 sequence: CASSLGAVNTGELFF. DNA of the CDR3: TGCGCCAGCAGTTTGGGGGCCGTAAACACCGGGGAGCTGTTTTTT.

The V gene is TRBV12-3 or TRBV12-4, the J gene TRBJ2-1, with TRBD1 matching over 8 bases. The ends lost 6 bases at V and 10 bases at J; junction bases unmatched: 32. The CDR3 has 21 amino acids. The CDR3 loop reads CASSRRGGQGEPGLRPAEQFF. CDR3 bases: TGTGCCAGCAGCCGTCGGGGAGGACAGGGAGAACCGGGACTCCGGCCCGCAGAGCAGTTCTTC.

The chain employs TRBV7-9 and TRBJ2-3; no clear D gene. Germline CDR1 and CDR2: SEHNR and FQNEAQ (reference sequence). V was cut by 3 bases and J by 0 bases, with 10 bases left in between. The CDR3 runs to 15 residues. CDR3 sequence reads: CASSFGASSTDTQYF. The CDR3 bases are TGTGCCAGCAGCTTTGGCGCGTCTAGCACAGATACGCAGTATTTT.

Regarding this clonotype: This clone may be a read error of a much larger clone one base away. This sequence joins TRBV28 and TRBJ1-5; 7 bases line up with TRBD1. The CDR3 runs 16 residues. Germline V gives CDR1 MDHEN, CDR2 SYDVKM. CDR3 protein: CAGSLIPGQRNQPQHF. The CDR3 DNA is TGTGCCGGCAGTTTAATCCCGGGACAGCGCAATCAGCCCCAGCATTTT.

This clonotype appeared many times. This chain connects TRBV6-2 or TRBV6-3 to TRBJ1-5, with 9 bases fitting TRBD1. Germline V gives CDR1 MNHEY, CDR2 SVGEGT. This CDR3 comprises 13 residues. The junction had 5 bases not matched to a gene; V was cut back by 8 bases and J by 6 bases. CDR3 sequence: CASWDRVGQPQHF. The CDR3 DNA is TGTGCCAGCTGGGACAGGGTTGGTCAGCCCCAGCATTTT.

Written as DNA, the CDR3 is TGTGCCAGCAGCCTCCGACGGGAGCAGGGGGCTTTCTACGAGCAGTACTTC. It yields the protein CASSLRREQGAFYEQYF. The rearrangement uses TRBV7-8 and TRBJ2-7; 8 bases line up with TRBD1. This CDR3 contains 17 residues. From germline, CDR1 is SGHVS and CDR2 FQNEAQ. The junction had 15 bases not matched to a gene; V was cut back by 5 bases and J by 3 bases.

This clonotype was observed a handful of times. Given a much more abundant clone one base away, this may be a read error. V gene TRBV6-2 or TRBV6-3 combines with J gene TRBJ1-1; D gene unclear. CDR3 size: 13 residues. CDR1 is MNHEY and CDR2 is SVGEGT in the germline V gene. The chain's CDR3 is CASSYRVNTGAFF. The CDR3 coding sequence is TGTGCCAGCAGTTACCGGGTGAACACTGGAGCTTTCTTT.

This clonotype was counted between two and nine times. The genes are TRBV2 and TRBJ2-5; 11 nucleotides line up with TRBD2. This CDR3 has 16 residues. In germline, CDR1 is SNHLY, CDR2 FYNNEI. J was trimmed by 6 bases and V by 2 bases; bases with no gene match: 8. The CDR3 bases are TGTGCCAGCAGTGAAACTAGCGGGAGAGGTTTCCAGACCCAGTACTTC. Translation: CASSETSGRGFQTQYF.

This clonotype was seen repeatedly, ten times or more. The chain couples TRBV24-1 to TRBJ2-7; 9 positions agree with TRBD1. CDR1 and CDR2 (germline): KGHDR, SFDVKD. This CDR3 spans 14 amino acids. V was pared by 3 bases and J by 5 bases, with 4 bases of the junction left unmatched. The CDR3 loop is CATSDPNRGHEQYF. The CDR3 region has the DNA TGTGCCACCAGTGATCCAAACAGGGGGCACGAGCAGTACTTC.